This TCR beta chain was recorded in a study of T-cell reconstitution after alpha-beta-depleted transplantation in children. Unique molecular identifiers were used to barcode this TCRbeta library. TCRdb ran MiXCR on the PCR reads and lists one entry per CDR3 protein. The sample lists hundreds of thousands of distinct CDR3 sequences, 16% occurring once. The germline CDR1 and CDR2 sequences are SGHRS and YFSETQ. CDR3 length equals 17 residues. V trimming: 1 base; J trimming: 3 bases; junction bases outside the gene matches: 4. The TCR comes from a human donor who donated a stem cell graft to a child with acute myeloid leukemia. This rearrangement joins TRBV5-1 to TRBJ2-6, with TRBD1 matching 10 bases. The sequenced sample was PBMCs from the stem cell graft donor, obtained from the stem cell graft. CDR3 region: CASSLWDRGRGANVLTF. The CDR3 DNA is TGCGCCAGCAGCTTGTGGGACAGGGGACGTGGGGCCAACGTCCTGACTTTC. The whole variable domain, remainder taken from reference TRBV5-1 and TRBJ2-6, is KAGVTQTPRYLIKTRGQQVTLSCSPISGHRSVSWYQQTPGQGLQFLFEYFSETQRNKGNFPGRFSGRQFSNSRSEMNVSTLELGDSALYLCASSLWDRGRGANVLTFGAGSRLTVL.